This T cell receptor (beta chain) was sequenced during a study of radiotherapy plus CTLA-4 blockade in lung cancer (dated by TCRdb to the late 2010s). With regard to the full study: Among enrolled patients, around 18% had an objective response and 31% reached disease control.

As for this clone: Its antigen is still unknown. Base qualities are not provided; no much larger clone lies one nucleotide away.

Overall study results and their limits: After treatment with radiotherapy and ipilimumab, TCR clones that originated in tumors expanded in peripheral blood. The strongest predictors of response were reported to be early dynamic shifts in blood T cell clones along with a rise in serum interferon-beta following radiation.

The study tested focal radiation therapy combined with CTLA-4 blockade (ipilimumab) in patients with chemo-refractory metastatic non-small-cell lung cancer. The trim is 4 bases for V and 8 bases for J, with a gap of 22 bases between the germline ends. Spanning cysteine to phenylalanine, the CDR3 consists of 16 amino acids. The only DNA kept is the CDR3, 48 bases in frame from the first base. The method behind the library was the immunoSEQ multiplex PCR assay. TCRdb limited this immuneACCESS table to in-frame rearrangements with V and J called. A share of clones is missing; checked studies link under half to unresolved V genes, and the rest is unexplained. The sample table lists about 45,000 clones, around 63% of them with a count of one. The top ten constitute less than 20% of the sample.

The sequencing here drew on peripheral blood, taken from a patient treated with radiotherapy plus ipilimumab. The chain links TRBV5-3 with TRBJ2-1; the D region possibly corresponds to TRBD2 (8 bases align). TRBV5-3 counts as an open reading frame of uncertain function. This clonotype was obtained from a human donor with non-small cell lung cancer who had a partial response to radiotherapy plus ipilimumab. The DNA sequence reads TGTGCCAGAAGCACGTGCGGGGGTAGCGGGACAGATGAGCAGTTCTTC. This is translated as CARSTCGGSGTDEQFF.